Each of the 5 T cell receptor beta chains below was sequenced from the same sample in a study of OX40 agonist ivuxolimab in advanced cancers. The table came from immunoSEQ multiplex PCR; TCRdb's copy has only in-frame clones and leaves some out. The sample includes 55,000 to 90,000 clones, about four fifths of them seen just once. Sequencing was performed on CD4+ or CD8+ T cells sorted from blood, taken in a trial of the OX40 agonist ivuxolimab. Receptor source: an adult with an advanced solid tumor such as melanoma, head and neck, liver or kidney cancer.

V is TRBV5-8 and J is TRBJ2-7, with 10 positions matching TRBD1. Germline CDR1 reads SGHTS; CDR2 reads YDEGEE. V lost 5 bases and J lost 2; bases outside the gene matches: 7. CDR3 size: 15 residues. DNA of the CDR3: TGTGCCAGCAGATCTTGGGACAGGGGAACCTACGAGCAGTACTTC. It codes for CASRSWDRGTYEQYF.

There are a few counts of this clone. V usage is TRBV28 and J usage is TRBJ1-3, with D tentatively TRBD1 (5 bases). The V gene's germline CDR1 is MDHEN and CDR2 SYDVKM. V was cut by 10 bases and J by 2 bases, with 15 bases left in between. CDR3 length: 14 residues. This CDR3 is CATSTDRAGNTIYF. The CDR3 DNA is TGTGCCACCTCGACTGACAGAGCTGGAAACACCATATATTTT.

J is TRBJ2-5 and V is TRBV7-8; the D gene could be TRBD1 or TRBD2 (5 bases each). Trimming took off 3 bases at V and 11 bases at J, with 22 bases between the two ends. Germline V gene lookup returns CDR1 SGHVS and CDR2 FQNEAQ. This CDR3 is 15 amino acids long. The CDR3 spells CASSLPPQGSGEQYF. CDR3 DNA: TGTGCCAGCAGCTTGCCTCCTCAGGGAAGCGGTGAGCAGTACTTC.

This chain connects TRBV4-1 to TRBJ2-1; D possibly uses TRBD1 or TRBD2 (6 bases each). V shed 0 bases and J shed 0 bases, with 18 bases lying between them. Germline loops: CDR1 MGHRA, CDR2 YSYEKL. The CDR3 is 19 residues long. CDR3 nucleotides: TGCGCCAGCAGCCAAGATCCTCTGGGGGGCACGAGCTCCTACAATGAGCAGTTCTTC. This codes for CASSQDPLGGTSSYNEQFF.

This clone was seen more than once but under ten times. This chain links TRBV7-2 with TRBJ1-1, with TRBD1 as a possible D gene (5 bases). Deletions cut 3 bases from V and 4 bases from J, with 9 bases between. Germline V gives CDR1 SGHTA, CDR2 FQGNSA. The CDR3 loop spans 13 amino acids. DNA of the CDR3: TGTGCCAGCAGCTTTACGACAGTCACTGAAGCTTTCTTT. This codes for CASSFTTVTEAFF.